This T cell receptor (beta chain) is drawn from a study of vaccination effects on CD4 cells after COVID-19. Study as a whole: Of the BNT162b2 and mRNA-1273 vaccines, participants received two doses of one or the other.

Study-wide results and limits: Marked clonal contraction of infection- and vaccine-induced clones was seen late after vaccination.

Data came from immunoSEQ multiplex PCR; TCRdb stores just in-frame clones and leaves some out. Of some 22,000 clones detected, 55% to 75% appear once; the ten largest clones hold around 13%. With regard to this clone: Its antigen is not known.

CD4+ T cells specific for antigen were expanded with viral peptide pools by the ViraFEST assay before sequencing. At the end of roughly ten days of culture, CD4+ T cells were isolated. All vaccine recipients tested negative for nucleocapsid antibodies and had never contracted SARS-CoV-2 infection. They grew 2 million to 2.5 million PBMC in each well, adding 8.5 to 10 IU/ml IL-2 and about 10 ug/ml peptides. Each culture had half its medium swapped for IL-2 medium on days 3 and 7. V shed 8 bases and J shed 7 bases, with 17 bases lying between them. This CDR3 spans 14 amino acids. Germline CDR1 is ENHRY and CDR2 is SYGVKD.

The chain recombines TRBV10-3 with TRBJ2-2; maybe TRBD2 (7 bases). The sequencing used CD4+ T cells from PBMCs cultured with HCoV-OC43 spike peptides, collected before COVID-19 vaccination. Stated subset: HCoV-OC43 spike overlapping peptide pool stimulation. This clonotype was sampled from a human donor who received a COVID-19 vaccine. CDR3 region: CAIGGGANGGELFF. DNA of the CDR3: TGTGCCATCGGAGGGGGGGCTAACGGCGGGGAGCTGTTTTTT.